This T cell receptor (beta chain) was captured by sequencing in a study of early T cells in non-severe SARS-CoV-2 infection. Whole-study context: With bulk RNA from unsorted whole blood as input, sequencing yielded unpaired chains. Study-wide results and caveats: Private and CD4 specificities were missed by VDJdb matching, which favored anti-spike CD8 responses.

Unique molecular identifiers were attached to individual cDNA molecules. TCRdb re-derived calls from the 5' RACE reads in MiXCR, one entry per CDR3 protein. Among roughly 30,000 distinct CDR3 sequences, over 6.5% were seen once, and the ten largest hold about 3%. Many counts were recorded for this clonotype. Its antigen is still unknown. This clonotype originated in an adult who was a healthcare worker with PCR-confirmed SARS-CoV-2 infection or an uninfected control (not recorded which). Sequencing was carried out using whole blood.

The CDR3 loop is CASSLDLARQNTEAFF. The CDR3 DNA sequence: TGCGCCAGCAGCTTGGATTTGGCGCGCCAGAACACTGAAGCTTTCTTT. The chain couples TRBV5-1 to TRBJ1-1; D is unresolved. V was shortened by 0 bases and J by 1 base, with 13 bases between the two germline ends. Germline V gene sequence: CDR1 SGHRS, CDR2 YFSETQ. There are 16 residues in the CDR3. The variable domain in full, completed from reference TRBV5-1 and TRBJ1-1, reads KAGVTQTPRYLIKTRGQQVTLSCSPISGHRSVSWYQQTPGQGLQFLFEYFSETQRNKGNFPGRFSGRQFSNSRSEMNVSTLELGDSALYLCASSLDLARQNTEAFFGQGTRLTVV.